One and the same sample provided the 24 T cell receptor beta chains below, sequenced in a study of Tregs in tolerant kidney transplant recipients (dated by TCRdb to the late 2010s). Library preparation used the immunoSEQ multiplex PCR assay. The immuneACCESS repertoire file appears here via TCRdb, limited to in-frame rearrangements. These files lack a portion of the clones; in checked studies, under half of the deficit traces to unresolved V genes, and the cause of the others is not known. The sample data list roughly 18,000 clones, and 82% of these were observed just once. The ten largest make up roughly 2.7% of the sample. The sequenced sample consisted of Tregs from blood. The receptors come from a human donor in good health.

The genes are TRBV5-1 and TRBJ2-7; D remains unclear. V lost 0 bases and J 6 bases, leaving 7 bases between the germline ends. The CDR3 covers 12 residues. From germline, CDR1 is SGHRS and CDR2 YFSETQ. CDR3 DNA sequence: TGCGCCAGCAGCTTGGGTTGGGCCGAGCAGTACTTC. Its translation is CASSLGWAEQYF.

This chain joins TRBV5-4 and TRBJ2-2; 9 nucleotides line up with TRBD2. The CDR3 sequence is 14 residues long. Germline trimming cut 3 bases from V and 6 bases from J; bases unmatched to any gene: 3. The germline V gene has CDR1 SGHNT and CDR2 YYREEE (reference sequence). The CDR3, as DNA: TGTGCCAGCAGCTCGGGACTAGCCTCCGGGGAGCTGTTTTTT. It encodes CASSSGLASGELFF.

The rearrangement uses TRBV5-6 and TRBJ2-7; 9 bases are a match to TRBD1. The CDR3 sequence is 18 residues long. Trimming at V came to 2 bases and at J to 4 bases, leaving 16 bases not matched to a gene. CDR1 SGHDT and CDR2 YYEEEE come from the germline V gene. CDR3 protein: CASSLIVSGTGIPYEQYF. CDR3 bases: TGTGCCAGCAGCTTAATTGTGTCCGGGACAGGGATCCCGTACGAGCAGTACTTC. Complete variable domain (other parts from reference TRBV5-6 and TRBJ2-7): DAGVTQSPTHLIKTRGQQVTLRCSPKSGHDTVSWYQQALGQGPQFIFQYYEEEERQRGNFPDRFSGHQFPNYSSELNVNALLLGDSALYLCASSLIVSGTGIPYEQYFGPGTRLTVT.

J is TRBJ2-3 and V is TRBV7-9, with 11 bases identical to TRBD1. Per the germline V gene, CDR1 is SEHNR and CDR2 is FQNEAQ (reference sequence). The CDR3 runs 14 residues. Germline trimming cut 1 base from V and 7 bases from J; bases unmatched to any gene: 1. The DNA of the CDR3 is TGTGCCAGCAGCTTAGGGACAGGGGGCCATACGCAGTATTTT. Its translation is CASSLGTGGHTQYF.

This chain connects TRBV27 to TRBJ2-7; D is perhaps TRBD1 or TRBD2 (5 bases each). Germline V gene lookup returns CDR1 MNHEY and CDR2 SMNVEV (reference sequence). This CDR3 contains 15 residues. V lost 3 bases to trimming and J lost 2 bases, with 14 bases between them. The CDR3 sequence is CASSFSGTQAYEQYF. The CDR3 DNA is TGTGCCAGCAGTTTCTCGGGGACGCAAGCCTACGAGCAGTACTTC.

The rearrangement joins TRBV5-1 to TRBJ1-2; maybe TRBD1 (6 bases). CDR1 and CDR2 (germline): SGHRS, YFSETQ. The V end lost 5 bases, the J end lost 2 bases, and 10 bases lay between the germline ends. CDR3 length: 13 residues. The CDR3 DNA reads as TGCGCCAGCAGGCAGGGGACCAACTATGGCTACACCTTC. Protein: CASRQGTNYGYTF.

The chain combines TRBV2 with TRBJ1-2; unclear D gene. Germline CDR1 is SNHLY and CDR2 is FYNNEI. The V gene lost 2 bases and the J gene lost 6 bases, with 4 bases spanning the gap. The CDR3 runs 11 residues. The CDR3 here is CASSELDGYTF. CDR3 coding DNA: TGTGCCAGCAGTGAATTGGATGGCTACACCTTC.

This clone was detected only once. This chain joins TRBV18 and TRBJ2-3; 8 bases match TRBD2. Germline CDR1 KGHSH, CDR2 LQKENI. This CDR3 is built from 16 residues. Germline trimming cut 3 bases from V and 2 bases from J; bases unmatched to any gene: 7. CDR3 nucleotides: TGTGCCAGCTCACCCCGGGGACTAGGGCTCACAGATACGCAGTATTTT. Translated: CASSPRGLGLTDTQYF.

This chain links TRBV10-3 with TRBJ2-3; 10 nucleotides match TRBD2. The germline V gene encodes CDR1 ENHRY and CDR2 SYGVKD. The V segment lost 3 bases and the J segment 5 bases; nucleotides outside the gene matches: 11. The CDR3 length is 17 residues. CDR3 in DNA: TGTGCCATCAGTGATTGGGAGCGGGGGGGCCGGGTAGATACGCAGTATTTT. Its protein product is CAISDWERGGRVDTQYF.

This chain links TRBV7-3 with TRBJ1-1; a weak D match, TRBD1 (6 bases). Trimming shortened V by 5 bases and J by 6 bases, and 16 bases separated the two germline ends. This CDR3 has 14 residues. The germline V gene has CDR1 SGHTA and CDR2 FQGTGA. CDR3 sequence reads: CASSGAQGRSEAFF. For the CDR3, the DNA is TGTGCCAGCAGCGGAGCACAGGGTAGGTCTGAAGCTTTCTTT.

This clone was observed a single time. The V gene is TRBV5-1, the J gene TRBJ2-7, with D perhaps matching TRBD1 or TRBD2 (5 bases each). Per the germline V gene, CDR1 is SGHRS and CDR2 is YFSETQ. Between the trimmed V and J ends, which lost 4 bases and 2 bases, there was a span of 16 bases. CDR3 length: 15 residues. The CDR3 protein is CASSPNPGPTYEQYF. CDR3 in DNA: TGCGCCAGCAGCCCCAATCCGGGACCAACCTACGAGCAGTACTTC.

The chain joins TRBV5-1 to TRBJ2-3; TRBD2 aligns across 12 bases. The CDR3 is 17 residues long. The germline V gene has CDR1 SGHRS and CDR2 YFSETQ. Unmatched junction bases numbered 6, after V lost 0 bases and J lost 4 bases. For the CDR3, the DNA is TGCGCCAGCAGCTTGGCGACTAGCGGGAGTGTCCCAGATACGCAGTATTTT. This gives the protein CASSLATSGSVPDTQYF.

The CDR3 DNA reads as TGTGCCAGCAGTTTATATAGGGGCAGCCCCTACGAGCAGTACTTC. Encoded protein: CASSLYRGSPYEQYF. V gene TRBV27 combines with J gene TRBJ2-7; maybe TRBD1 (5 bases). This CDR3 comprises 15 residues. The germline V gene encodes CDR1 MNHEY and CDR2 SMNVEV (reference sequence). V was trimmed by 1 base and J by 2 bases, leaving 12 bases between them.

The rearrangement uses TRBV18 and TRBJ2-7; D unresolved. The CDR3 has 13 amino acids. CDR1 is KGHSH, CDR2 LQKENI, per germline. V lost 2 bases and J 3 bases, leaving 8 bases between the germline ends. CDR3 coding DNA: TGTGCCAGCTCACCAGGGTCAAACTACGAGCAGTACTTC. It encodes CASSPGSNYEQYF.

This chain links TRBV2 with TRBJ2-7; D uncertain. Germline-derived CDR1 and CDR2 are SNHLY and FYNNEI. Deletions cut 3 bases from V and 2 bases from J, with 5 bases between. The CDR3 sequence is 12 residues long. This chain's CDR3 is CASSEWPYEQYF. The CDR3, as DNA: TGTGCCAGCAGTGAGTGGCCCTACGAGCAGTACTTC.

The chain has TRBV5-5 and TRBJ2-1; D is unclear. This CDR3 has 13 residues. Germline V gene data show CDR1 as SGHKS and CDR2 as YYEKEE (reference sequence). Trimming cost V 5 bases and J 8 bases, with 14 bases left between them. This chain's CDR3 is CASSTGDFYEQFF. CDR3 bases: TGTGCCAGCAGTACGGGTGACTTTTATGAGCAGTTCTTC.

This chain links TRBV28 with TRBJ1-2, with D perhaps matching TRBD1 (5 bases). The V and J ends lost 5 bases and 8 bases respectively, with 18 bases between them. CDR3 length: 14 residues. Germline CDR1 and CDR2: MDHEN and SYDVKM. CDR3 residues: CASSPGRLVKGYTF. For the CDR3, the DNA is TGTGCCAGCAGTCCGGGACGACTCGTTAAAGGCTACACCTTC.

The chain combines TRBV29-1 with TRBJ2-5; 13 nucleotides align to TRBD2. This CDR3 spans 12 amino acids. Unmatched junction bases numbered 3, after V lost 4 bases and J lost 10 bases. Germline V gene data show CDR1 as SQVTM and CDR2 as ANQGSEA. The CDR3 protein is CSVGLAGGVQYF. DNA for the CDR3: TGCAGCGTTGGACTAGCGGGAGGAGTCCAGTACTTC.

This chain connects TRBV19 to TRBJ2-1; 9 bases map to TRBD2. The V gene's germline CDR1 is LNHDA and CDR2 SQIVND (reference sequence). V shed 5 bases and J 4 bases; nucleotides not matched to a gene: 12. The CDR3 runs to 17 residues. The CDR3 here is CASSFLATSGIYNEQFF. The CDR3 DNA follows: TGTGCCAGTAGTTTCCTGGCGACTAGCGGCATATACAATGAGCAGTTCTTC. Together with reference TRBV19 and TRBJ2-1, the CDR3 gives the full variable domain: DGGITQSPKYLFRKEGQNVTLSCEQNLNHDAMYWYRQDPGQGLRLIYYSQIVNDFQKGDIAEGYSVSREKKESFPLTVTSAQKNPTAFYLCASSFLATSGIYNEQFFGPGTRLTVL.

CDR3 amino acids: CSVVPRDSTDTQYF. The CDR3 DNA is TGCAGCGTTGTTCCCAGGGATAGCACAGATACGCAGTATTTT. The rearrangement links TRBV29-1 to TRBJ2-3, with a weak D call TRBD1 (5 bases). Germline V gene lookup returns CDR1 SQVTM and CDR2 ANQGSEA. Trimming shortened V by 4 bases and J by 0 bases, and 11 bases separated the two germline ends. This CDR3 spans 14 amino acids.

This clone has only one observation. The V and J genes are TRBV4-2 and TRBJ1-5; possibly TRBD1 for D (5 bases). Trimming cost V 4 bases and J 5 bases, with 12 bases left between them. This CDR3 has 14 residues. CDR1 and CDR2 (germline): LGHNA, YNFKEQ. The chain's CDR3 is CASSRGGTDQPQHF. For the CDR3, the DNA is TGTGCCAGCAGCCGCGGAGGGACGGATCAGCCCCAGCATTTT.

This sequence joins TRBV10-3 and TRBJ2-1; 15 nucleotides align to TRBD2. Trimming removed 5 bases from V and 8 bases from J; junction bases left unmatched: 4. The CDR3 extends over 15 amino acids. The germline CDR1 and CDR2 sequences are ENHRY and SYGVKD. The CDR3 loop is CAISTGLAGGHEQFF. The CDR3 coding sequence is TGTGCCATCAGTACCGGACTAGCGGGGGGGCATGAGCAGTTCTTC.

The chain recombines TRBV7-9 with TRBJ1-1; the D is unclear. CDR3 size: 14 residues. CDR1 and CDR2 (germline): SEHNR, FQNEAQ (reference sequence). Trimming pared 1 base from V and 0 bases from J, leaving 6 bases between. The CDR3 DNA sequence: TGTGCCAGCAGCTTAGGGGAGATGAACACTGAAGCTTTCTTT. Amino acid sequence: CASSLGEMNTEAFF. Full variable domain (rest looked up from reference TRBV7-9 and TRBJ1-1): DTGVSQNPRHKITKRGQNVTFRCDPISEHNRLYWYRQTLGQGPEFLTYFQNEAQLEKSRLLSDRFSAERPKGSFSTLEIQRTEQGDSAMYLCASSLGEMNTEAFFGQGTRLTVV.

The chain links TRBV30 to TRBJ2-5; possible D gene TRBD1, 6 bases. Trimming left V 3 bases short and J 1 base short, with 12 bases between. The CDR3 contains 14 residues. CDR1 is GTSNPN and CDR2 is SVGIG in the germline V gene (reference sequence). CDR3 protein: CAWRTRGGQETQYF. CDR3 nucleotide sequence: TGTGCCTGGAGGACGCGAGGGGGCCAAGAGACCCAGTACTTC.